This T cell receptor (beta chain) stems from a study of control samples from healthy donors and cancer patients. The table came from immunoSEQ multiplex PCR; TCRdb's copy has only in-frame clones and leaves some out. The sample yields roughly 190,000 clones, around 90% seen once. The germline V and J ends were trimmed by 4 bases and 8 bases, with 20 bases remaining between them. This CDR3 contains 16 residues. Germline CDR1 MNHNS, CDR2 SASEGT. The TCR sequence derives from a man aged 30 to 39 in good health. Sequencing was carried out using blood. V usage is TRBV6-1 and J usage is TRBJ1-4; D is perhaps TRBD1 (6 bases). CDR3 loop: CASSGQAGRGQEKLFF. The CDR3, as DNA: TGTGCCAGCAGTGGACAGGCCGGCCGGGGGCAAGAAAAACTGTTTTTT.